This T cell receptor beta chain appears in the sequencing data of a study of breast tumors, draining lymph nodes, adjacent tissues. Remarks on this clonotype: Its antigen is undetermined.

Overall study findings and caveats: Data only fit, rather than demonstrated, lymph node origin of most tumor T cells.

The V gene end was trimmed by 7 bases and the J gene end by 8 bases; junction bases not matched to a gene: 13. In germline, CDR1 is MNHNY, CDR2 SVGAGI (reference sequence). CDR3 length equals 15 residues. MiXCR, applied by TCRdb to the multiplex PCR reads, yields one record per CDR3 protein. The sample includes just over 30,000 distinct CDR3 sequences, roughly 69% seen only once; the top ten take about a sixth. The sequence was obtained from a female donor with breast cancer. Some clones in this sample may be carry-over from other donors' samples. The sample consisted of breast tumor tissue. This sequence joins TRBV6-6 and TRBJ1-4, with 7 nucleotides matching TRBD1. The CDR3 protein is CASIRNNRGDEKLFF. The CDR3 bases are TGTGCCAGCATCCGGAACAACAGGGGTGACGAAAAACTGTTTTTT.